This TCR beta chain was captured by sequencing in a study of circulating and synovial CD4+ cells in juvenile arthritis. Here immunoSEQ multiplex PCR was the method, and the copy in TCRdb shows in-frame clones only, minus some. The sample includes 30,000 to 40,000 clones, more than 90% of them seen just once. The CDR3 is made up of 15 amino acids. V gave up 3 bases and J gave up 2 bases; unmatched junction bases: 3. Germline V lookup: CDR1 MDHEN, CDR2 SYDVKM. The clonotype originates from a human donor with juvenile idiopathic arthritis. The chain recombines TRBV28 with TRBJ2-1; 8 nucleotides agree with TRBD2. The specimen was CD4+ T cells from blood. CDR3 sequence: CASSLTSAPYNEQFF. Here the CDR3 DNA reads TGTGCCAGCAGTTTGACTAGCGCGCCCTACAATGAGCAGTTCTTC.